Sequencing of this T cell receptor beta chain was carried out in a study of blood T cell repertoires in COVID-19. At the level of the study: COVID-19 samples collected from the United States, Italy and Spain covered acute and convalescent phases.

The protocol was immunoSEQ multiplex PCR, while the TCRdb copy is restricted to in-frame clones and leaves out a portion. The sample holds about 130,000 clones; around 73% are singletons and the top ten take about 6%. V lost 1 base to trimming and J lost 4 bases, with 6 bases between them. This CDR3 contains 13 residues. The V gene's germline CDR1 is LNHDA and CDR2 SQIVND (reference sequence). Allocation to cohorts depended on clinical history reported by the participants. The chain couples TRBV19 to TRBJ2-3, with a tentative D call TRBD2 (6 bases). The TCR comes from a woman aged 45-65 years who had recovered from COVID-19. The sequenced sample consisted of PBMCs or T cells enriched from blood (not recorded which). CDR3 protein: CASSIGRADTQYF. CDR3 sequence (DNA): TGTGCCAGTAGTATAGGGAGGGCAGATACGCAGTATTTT.